Listed here are 15 T cell receptor beta chains from one sample, sequenced in a study of CD8 T cells in ankylosing spondylitis (dated by TCRdb to between 2016 and 2019). Library prep was done by 5' RACE. Data came from an Illumina HiSeq 2500. The public reads were quality trimmed at Q25 with fastp and then assembled into clones with MiXCR by TCRdb, keeping productive beta chains. Each record represents a unique CDR3 protein, reported with the most common genes and DNA among its rows. Recorded for this sample are about 700,000 distinct CDR3 sequences; around a fifth of them occurred a single time. Approximately 18% of the sample goes to the ten largest clones. For these TCRs, the target antigens are not known. Study-wide conclusions, independent of this receptor: Blood from ankylosing spondylitis patients appeared to be characterized by a TCR beta motif composed of eight highly homologous amino acid variants.

Sequenced material: blood, either unsorted or a sorted T cell fraction (not recorded which). These TCRs come from a male donor with ankylosing spondylitis.

This clonotype came up many times. The chain links TRBV5-1 to TRBJ2-3; D gene ambiguous. The length of the CDR3 is 13 residues. From germline, CDR1 is SGHRS and CDR2 YFSETQ. The V gene lost 3 bases and the J gene lost 3 bases, with 8 bases spanning the gap. Here the CDR3 reads CASSSRRTDTQYF. The CDR3 coding sequence is TGCGCCAGCAGCTCCCGACGTACAGATACGCAGTATTTT.

This clonotype was seen only a few times. The V gene is TRBV7-8, the J gene TRBJ1-1, with 9 bases lining up with TRBD1. V lost 3 bases to trimming and J lost 6 bases; unmatched junction nucleotides: 5. Per germline, CDR1 SGHVS and CDR2 FQNEAQ. The CDR3 consists of 14 residues. CDR3 loop: CASSLRYRGPEAFF. In DNA form, the CDR3 reads TGTGCCAGCAGCTTGAGGTACAGGGGGCCTGAAGCTTTCTTT.

This clonotype was observed a handful of times. The chain couples TRBV12-3 or TRBV12-4 to TRBJ2-7, with a possible D match to TRBD2 (5 bases). CDR3 length: 11 residues. V lost 11 bases and J 7 bases, leaving 15 bases between the germline ends. CDR3 region: CAVSAGREQYF. The DNA for the CDR3 is TGTGCCGTTTCGGCGGGCCGAGAGCAGTACTTC.

This clonotype was recorded a few times. The chain is built from TRBV12-3 or TRBV12-4 and TRBJ1-2, with 10 bases matching TRBD1. There are 16 residues in the CDR3. Trimming took 2 bases from V and 4 from J; bases not matched to a gene: 7. The chain's CDR3 is CASSLIPTGGSYGYTF. The CDR3 coding sequence is TGTGCCAGCAGTTTAATCCCGACAGGGGGCAGCTATGGCTACACCTTC.

This clonotype showed up just a few times. The chain couples TRBV2 to TRBJ2-1, with 7 bases matching TRBD2. The CDR3 runs 16 residues. From germline, CDR1 is SNHLY and CDR2 FYNNEI. With V trimmed by 0 bases and J by 8 bases, 10 bases remained unmatched. The CDR3 nucleotides are TGTGCCAGCAGTGAAGCCGGGACTATCGTGGACGATGAGCAGTTCTTC. It is translated as CASSEAGTIVDDEQFF.

A few counts support this clonotype. CDR3: CATSDPARGLGKNTGELFF. Written as DNA, the CDR3 is TGTGCCACCAGTGATCCGGCTAGGGGGCTCGGGAAAAACACCGGGGAGCTGTTTTTT. This chain uses TRBV24-1 with TRBJ2-2; TRBD1 matches 7 bases. The CDR3 has 19 amino acids. CDR1 is KGHDR, CDR2 SFDVKD, per germline. Trimming removed 3 bases from V and 2 bases from J; junction bases left unmatched: 14.

This clonotype occurred a few times. The rearrangement links TRBV15 to TRBJ2-5; D gene ambiguous. Per germline, CDR1 LNHNV and CDR2 YYDKDF (reference sequence). The CDR3 consists of 12 residues. V was trimmed by 5 bases and J by 5 bases, leaving 9 bases between them. The CDR3 nucleotides are TGTGCCACCAGCCATTTAAATGAGACCCAGTACTTC. It is translated as CATSHLNETQYF.

J is TRBJ1-1 and V is TRBV27; D is unresolved. Between the trimmed V and J ends, which lost 2 bases and 3 bases, there was a span of 16 bases. Germline V lookup: CDR1 MNHEY, CDR2 SMNVEV (reference sequence). CDR3 length equals 16 residues. CDR3 DNA: TGTGCCAGCAGTTTACGTGCTAGGGCGGCAGACACTGAAGCTTTCTTT. Encoded protein: CASSLRARAADTEAFF.

The chain recombines TRBV15 with TRBJ2-5; 8 bases agree with TRBD1. The CDR3 contains 14 residues. Trimming at V came to 9 bases and at J to 5 bases, leaving 11 bases not matched to a gene. Germline V CDR1 and CDR2: LNHNV, YYDKDF (reference sequence). The CDR3 DNA follows: TGTGCCACGGCCGTGGACAGGGCCGGGGAGACCCAGTACTTC. Protein product: CATAVDRAGETQYF.

This clonotype was observed at least ten times. The chain couples TRBV12-3 or TRBV12-4 to TRBJ1-3; D unresolved. Trimming pared 7 bases from V and 0 bases from J, leaving 13 bases between. The CDR3 is 15 residues long. CDR3 protein: CASTQRASSGNTIYF. As DNA, the CDR3 is TGTGCCAGCACTCAAAGGGCGAGCTCTGGAAACACCATATATTTT.

V gene TRBV20-1 combines with J gene TRBJ2-2; D is ambiguous. Germline V gene data show CDR1 as DFQATT and CDR2 as SNEGSKA (reference sequence). This CDR3 has 16 residues. The V and J ends lost 2 bases and 2 bases respectively, with 15 bases between them. The CDR3 loop reads CSARPLNGFNTGELFF. The CDR3 DNA follows: TGCAGTGCTAGACCTTTGAACGGGTTTAACACCGGGGAGCTGTTTTTT.

The CDR3 region has the DNA TGTGCCAGCAGCCCCTCGTCGGCGGACCCGCAGTTCTTC. Residues: CASSPSSADPQFF. V and J are TRBV12-3 or TRBV12-4 and TRBJ2-1; D gene uncertain. CDR3 length: 13 residues. Trimming removed 6 bases at V and 12 bases at J, with 18 bases between.

This clonotype occurred a few times. The V gene is TRBV6-6, the J gene TRBJ2-2; 7 positions agree with TRBD1. J lost 6 bases, V lost 4 bases, and 2 bases had no gene match. CDR1 is MNHNY and CDR2 is SVGAGI in the germline V gene (reference sequence). CDR3 length: 13 amino acids. The CDR3 is CASSFGTAGELFF. The CDR3 coding sequence is TGTGCCAGCAGTTTTGGGACAGCCGGGGAGCTGTTTTTT.

This clonotype occurred a few times. The rearrangement links TRBV18 to TRBJ2-1, with 12 bases matching TRBD2. V dropped 5 bases and J dropped 8; count of bases not matched to a gene: 7. This CDR3 is built from 15 residues. Germline lookup yields CDR1 KGHSH and CDR2 LQKENI. CDR3 DNA: TGTGCCAGCTCATCGGTGACTAGCGGGAGCTATGAGCAGTTCTTC. Protein product: CASSSVTSGSYEQFF.

This clonotype was counted between two and nine times. The chain has TRBV29-1 and TRBJ1-1; D uncertain. Trimming stripped 7 bases from V and 3 bases from J, with 15 bases between. Per the germline V gene, CDR1 is SQVTM and CDR2 is ANQGSEA. CDR3 size: 13 residues. The CDR3 DNA follows: TGCAGCGCCTTCGAGGTAGGAGACACTGAAGCTTTCTTT. This translates into CSAFEVGDTEAFF.